The present TCR beta chain was sequenced within a study of T-cell reconstitution after alpha-beta-depleted transplantation in children. Points from the study as a whole: T cells produced anew were the main source of T-cell counts and diversity one year after transplant. Alpha-beta T cells present about two months after transplant were reported to originate from several hundred expanded graft clones. From surviving recipient T cells and thymic progenitors came the high day-60 TCRbeta diversity observed in some patients.

Unique molecular identifiers were built into the TCRbeta library. Each CDR3 protein gets one entry after TCRdb re-called the PCR reads with MiXCR. Of more than 200,000 distinct CDR3 sequences listed, about 25% were seen once; the top ten hold 2% to 3%. Trimming took 6 bases from V and 1 from J; bases not matched to a gene: 8. This CDR3 contains 14 residues. Germline-derived CDR1 and CDR2 are SQVTM and ANQGSEA. This clonotype was observed many times. The antigen remains unidentified. Sequenced material: PBMCs, taken before TCRalphabeta/CD19-depleted stem cell transplant. The gene calls are TRBV29-1 and TRBJ2-7; the match to TRBD1 covers 8 bases. The sequence came from a girl aged 2 to 10 with Fanconi anemia, due to receive a stem cell transplant. The CDR3 nucleotides read TGCAGCGTAGTAAGACAGGGGCGTTCCTACGAGCAGTACTTC. Protein sequence: CSVVRQGRSYEQYF.